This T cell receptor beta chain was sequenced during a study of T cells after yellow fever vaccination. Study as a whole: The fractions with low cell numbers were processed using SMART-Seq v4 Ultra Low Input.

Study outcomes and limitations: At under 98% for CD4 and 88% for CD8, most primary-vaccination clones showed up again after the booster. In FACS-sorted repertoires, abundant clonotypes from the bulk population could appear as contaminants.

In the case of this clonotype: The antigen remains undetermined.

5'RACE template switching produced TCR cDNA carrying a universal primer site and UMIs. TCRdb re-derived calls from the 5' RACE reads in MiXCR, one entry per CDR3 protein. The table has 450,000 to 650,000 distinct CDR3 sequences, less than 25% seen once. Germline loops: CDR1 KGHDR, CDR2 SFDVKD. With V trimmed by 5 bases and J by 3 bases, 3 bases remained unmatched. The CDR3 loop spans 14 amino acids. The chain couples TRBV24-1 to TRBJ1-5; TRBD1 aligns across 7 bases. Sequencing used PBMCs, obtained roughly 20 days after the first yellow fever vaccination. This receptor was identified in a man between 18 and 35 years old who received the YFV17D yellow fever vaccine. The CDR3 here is CATSADRDNQPQHF. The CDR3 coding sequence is TGTGCCACCAGTGCTGACAGGGACAATCAGCCCCAGCATTTT.